This T cell receptor (beta chain) was recovered during a study of shared clonotypes between healthy human individuals. Overall study findings and caveats: Non-shared clonotypes had lower generation probabilities than clonotypes shared by all four sorted-subset donors. Naive CD4 clonotypes were shared across a handful of donors at 4.5% to 6%.

Trimming took off 2 bases at V and 0 bases at J, with 8 bases between the two ends. This CDR3 contains 15 residues. Germline V lookup: CDR1 MNHEY, CDR2 SVGAGI. Concerning this clone itself: Its antigen remains unidentified.

Caucasian adults living in Nashville, Tennessee, provided all samples. Genomic DNA of every subset was divided equally among multiple immunoSEQ plates. The data were produced by immunoSEQ multiplex PCR, yet TCRdb's version contains in-frame clones alone and is incomplete. The data hold some 900,000 clones, with approximately 80% observed a single time. Input material: memory CD4+ T cells sorted from blood. Described subset: CD45RA-negative fraction. The TCR was taken from a man in his late teens or twenties in good health. The chain joins TRBV6-5 to TRBJ2-1; D unclear. The DNA for the CDR3 is TGTGCCAGCAGTTACGCATCGAGCTCCTACAATGAGCAGTTCTTC. This codes for CASSYASSSYNEQFF.